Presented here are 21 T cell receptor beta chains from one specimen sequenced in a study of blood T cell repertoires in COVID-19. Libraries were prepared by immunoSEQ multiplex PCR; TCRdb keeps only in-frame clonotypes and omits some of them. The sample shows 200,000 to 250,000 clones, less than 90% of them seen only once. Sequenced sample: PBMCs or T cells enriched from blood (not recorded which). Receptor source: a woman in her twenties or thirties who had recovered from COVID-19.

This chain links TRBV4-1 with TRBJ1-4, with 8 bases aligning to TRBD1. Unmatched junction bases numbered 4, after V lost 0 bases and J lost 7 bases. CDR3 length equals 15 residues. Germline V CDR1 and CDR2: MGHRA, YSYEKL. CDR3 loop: CASSQDQGASEKLFF. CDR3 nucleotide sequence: TGCGCCAGCAGCCAAGATCAGGGGGCGAGTGAAAAACTGTTTTTT.

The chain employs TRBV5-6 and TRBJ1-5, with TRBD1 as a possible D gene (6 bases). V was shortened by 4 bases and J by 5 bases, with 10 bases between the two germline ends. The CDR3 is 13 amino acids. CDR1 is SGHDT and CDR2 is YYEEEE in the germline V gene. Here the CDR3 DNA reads TGTGCCAGCAGCCTGACAGGCGATCAGCCCCAGCATTTT. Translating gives CASSLTGDQPQHF.

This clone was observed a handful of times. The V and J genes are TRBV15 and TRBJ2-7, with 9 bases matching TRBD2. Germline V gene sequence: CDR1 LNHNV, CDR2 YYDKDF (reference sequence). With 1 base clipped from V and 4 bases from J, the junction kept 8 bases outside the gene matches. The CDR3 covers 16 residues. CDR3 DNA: TGTGCCACCAGCAGAGTACAGCGGGGGGTGGAATACGAGCAGTACTTC. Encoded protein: CATSRVQRGVEYEQYF.

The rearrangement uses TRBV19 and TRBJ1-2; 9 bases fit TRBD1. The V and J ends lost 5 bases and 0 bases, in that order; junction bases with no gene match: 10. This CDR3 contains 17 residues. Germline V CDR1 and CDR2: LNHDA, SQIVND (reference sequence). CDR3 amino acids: CASSPPTGGEANYGYTF. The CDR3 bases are TGTGCCAGTAGTCCCCCGACAGGGGGTGAAGCTAACTATGGCTACACCTTC.

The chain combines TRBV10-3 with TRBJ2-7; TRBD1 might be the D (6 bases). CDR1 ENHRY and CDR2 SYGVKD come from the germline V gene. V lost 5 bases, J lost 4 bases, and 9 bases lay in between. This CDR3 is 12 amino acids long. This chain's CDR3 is CAISLQGYEQYF. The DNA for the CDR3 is TGTGCCATCAGTTTACAGGGTTACGAGCAGTACTTC.

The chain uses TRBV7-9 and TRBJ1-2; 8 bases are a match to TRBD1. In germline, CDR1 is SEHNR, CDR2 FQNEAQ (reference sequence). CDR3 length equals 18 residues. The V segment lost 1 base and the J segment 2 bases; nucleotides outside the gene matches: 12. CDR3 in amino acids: CASSLGPGTGQGNYGYTF. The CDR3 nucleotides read TGTGCCAGCAGCTTAGGCCCCGGGACAGGCCAGGGGAACTATGGCTACACCTTC.

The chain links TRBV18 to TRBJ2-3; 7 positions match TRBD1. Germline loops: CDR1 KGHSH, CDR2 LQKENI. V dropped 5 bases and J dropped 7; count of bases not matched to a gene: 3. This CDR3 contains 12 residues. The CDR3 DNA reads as TGTGCCAGCTCAGAGACAGGGAATACGCAGTATTTT. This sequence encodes CASSETGNTQYF.

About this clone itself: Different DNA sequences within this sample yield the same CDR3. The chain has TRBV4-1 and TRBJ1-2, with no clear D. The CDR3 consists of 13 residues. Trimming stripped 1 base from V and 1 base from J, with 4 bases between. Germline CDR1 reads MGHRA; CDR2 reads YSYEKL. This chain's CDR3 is CASSQAGNYGYTF. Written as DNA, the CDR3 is TGCGCCAGCAGCCAAGCGGGTAACTATGGCTACACCTTC.

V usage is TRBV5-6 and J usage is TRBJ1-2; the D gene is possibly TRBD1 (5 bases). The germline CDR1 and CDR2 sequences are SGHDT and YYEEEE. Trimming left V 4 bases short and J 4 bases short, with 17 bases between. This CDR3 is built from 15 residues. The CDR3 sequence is CASSLRGLLGYGYTF. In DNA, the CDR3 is TGTGCCAGCAGCCTTAGGGGCCTTCTGGGCTATGGCTACACCTTC.

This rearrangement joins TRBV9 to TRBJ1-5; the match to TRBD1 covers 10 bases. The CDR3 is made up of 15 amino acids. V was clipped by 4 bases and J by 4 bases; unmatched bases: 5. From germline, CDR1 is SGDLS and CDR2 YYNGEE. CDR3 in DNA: TGTGCCAGCAGCACAGGGACAGGGGCTAATCAGCCCCAGCATTTT. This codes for CASSTGTGANQPQHF.

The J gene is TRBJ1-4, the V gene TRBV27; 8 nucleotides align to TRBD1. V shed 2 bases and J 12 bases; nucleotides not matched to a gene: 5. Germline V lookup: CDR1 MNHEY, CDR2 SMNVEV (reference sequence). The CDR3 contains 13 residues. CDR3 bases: TGTGCCAGCAGTTTAAGACAGGGGAGAGAACTGTTTTTT. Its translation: CASSLRQGRELFF.

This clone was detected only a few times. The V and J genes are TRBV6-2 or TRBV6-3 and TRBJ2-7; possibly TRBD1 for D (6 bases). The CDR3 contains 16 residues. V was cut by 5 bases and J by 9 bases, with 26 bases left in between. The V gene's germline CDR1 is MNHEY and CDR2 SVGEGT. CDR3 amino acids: CASSTPPRDNLVPQYF. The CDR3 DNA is TGTGCCAGCAGTACACCACCCCGGGACAACCTTGTGCCGCAGTACTTC.

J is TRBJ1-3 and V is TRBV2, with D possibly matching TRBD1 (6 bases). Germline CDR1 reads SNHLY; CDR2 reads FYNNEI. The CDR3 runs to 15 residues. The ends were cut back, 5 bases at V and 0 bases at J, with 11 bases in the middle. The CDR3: CASSRGSGSGNTIYF. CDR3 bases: TGTGCCAGCAGTAGGGGGAGCGGCTCTGGAAACACCATATATTTT.

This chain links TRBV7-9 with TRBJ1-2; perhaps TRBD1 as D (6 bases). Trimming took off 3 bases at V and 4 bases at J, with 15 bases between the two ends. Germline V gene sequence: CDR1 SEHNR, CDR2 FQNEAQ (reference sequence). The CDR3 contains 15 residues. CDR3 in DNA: TGTGCCAGCAGCTTTAATCCGGACAGCACCTATGGCTACACCTTC. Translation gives CASSFNPDSTYGYTF.

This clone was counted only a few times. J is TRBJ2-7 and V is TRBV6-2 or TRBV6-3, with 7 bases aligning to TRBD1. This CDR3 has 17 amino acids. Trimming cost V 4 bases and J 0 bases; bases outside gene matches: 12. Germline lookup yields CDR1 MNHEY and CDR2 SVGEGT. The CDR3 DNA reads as TGTGCCAGCAGTTCATATCCCGGGACAGAAAACTCCTACGAGCAGTACTTC. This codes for CASSSYPGTENSYEQYF.

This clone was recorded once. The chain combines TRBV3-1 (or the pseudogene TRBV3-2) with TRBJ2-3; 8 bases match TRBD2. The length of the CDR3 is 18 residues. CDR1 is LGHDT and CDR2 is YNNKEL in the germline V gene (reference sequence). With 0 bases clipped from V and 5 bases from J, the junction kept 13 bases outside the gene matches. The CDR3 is CASSQDWGLEALQDTQYF. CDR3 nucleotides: TGTGCCAGCAGCCAAGACTGGGGACTAGAGGCCCTCCAAGATACGCAGTATTTT.

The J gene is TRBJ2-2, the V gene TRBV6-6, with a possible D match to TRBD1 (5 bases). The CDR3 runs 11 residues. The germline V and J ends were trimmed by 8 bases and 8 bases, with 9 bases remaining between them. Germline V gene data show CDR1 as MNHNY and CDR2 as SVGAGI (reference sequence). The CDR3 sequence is CASGAAGELFF. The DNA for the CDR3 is TGTGCCAGCGGGGCCGCGGGGGAGCTGTTTTTT.

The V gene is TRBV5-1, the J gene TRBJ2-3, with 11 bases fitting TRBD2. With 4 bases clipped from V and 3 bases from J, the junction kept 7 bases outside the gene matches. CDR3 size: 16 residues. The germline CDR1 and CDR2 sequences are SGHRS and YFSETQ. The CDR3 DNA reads TGCGCCAGCAGCGTCGCTAGCGGGGGGTTGACAGATACGCAGTATTTT. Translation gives CASSVASGGLTDTQYF.

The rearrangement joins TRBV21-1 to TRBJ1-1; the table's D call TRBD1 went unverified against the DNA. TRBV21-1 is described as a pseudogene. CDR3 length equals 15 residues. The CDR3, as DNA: TGTGCCAGCAGCGAGAGGGGGACAGGTCGCTCTGAAGCTTTCTTT. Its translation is CASSERGTGRSEAFF.

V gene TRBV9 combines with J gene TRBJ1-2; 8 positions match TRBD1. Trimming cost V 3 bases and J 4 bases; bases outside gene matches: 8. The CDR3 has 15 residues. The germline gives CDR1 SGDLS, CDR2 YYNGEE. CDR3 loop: CASSARTGSSYGYTF. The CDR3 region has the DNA TGTGCCAGCAGCGCGAGGACAGGGAGTAGCTATGGCTACACCTTC.

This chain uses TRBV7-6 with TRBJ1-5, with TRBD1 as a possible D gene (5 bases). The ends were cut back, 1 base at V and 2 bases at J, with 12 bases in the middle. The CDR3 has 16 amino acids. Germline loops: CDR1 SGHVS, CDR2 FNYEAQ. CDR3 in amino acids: CASSLGFPGRNQPQHF. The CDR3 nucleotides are TGTGCCAGCAGCTTAGGGTTTCCAGGGCGCAATCAGCCCCAGCATTTT.